The 30 T cell receptor beta chains listed next were all sequenced from one sample in a study of shared clonotypes between healthy human individuals. TCRdb keeps only in-frame clones here, not all; method: immunoSEQ multiplex PCR. The top ten clones hold 34% of a sample with 650,000 to 700,000 clones, less than 95% of them seen once. The sequencing sample was made of memory CD8+ T cells from PBMCs. The subset denotes: CD45RO+ cells pooled with CCR7-negative TemRA cells. These TCRs come from a man aged 18-30 years in good health. Some clones in this sample may be carry-over from other donors' samples.

The chain has TRBV6-6 and TRBJ2-4; D is unclear. The germline gives CDR1 MNHNY, CDR2 SVGAGI (reference sequence). This CDR3 spans 14 amino acids. V was pared by 2 bases and J by 0 bases, with 5 bases between. The CDR3 sequence: CASSYSVAKNIQYF. CDR3 DNA sequence: TGTGCCAGCAGTTACAGTGTAGCCAAAAACATTCAGTACTTC.

This clone was seen at least ten times. The J gene is TRBJ2-2, the V gene TRBV19; D is perhaps TRBD2 (6 bases). The CDR3 is 16 residues long. Germline CDR1 and CDR2: LNHDA and SQIVND (reference sequence). Trimming cost V 5 bases and J 3 bases, with 16 bases left between them. CDR3 sequence: CASSSRDSSDTGELFF. The CDR3 region has the DNA TGTGCCAGTAGTTCCAGGGACTCCTCGGACACCGGGGAGCTGTTTTTT.

The rearrangement links TRBV6-1 to TRBJ2-7; tentative D call: TRBD1 (6 bases). This CDR3 is built from 13 residues. Trimming removed 3 bases from V and 3 bases from J, with 9 bases in between. Germline V lookup: CDR1 MNHNS, CDR2 SASEGT. The CDR3, as DNA: TGTGCCAGCAGTGACACAGGGATCTACGAGCAGTACTTC. It translates to CASSDTGIYEQYF.

The chain uses TRBV27 and TRBJ2-3; 11 bases agree with TRBD2. CDR3 length equals 16 residues. J was trimmed by 2 bases and V by 4 bases; bases with no gene match: 5. The germline V gene has CDR1 MNHEY and CDR2 SMNVEV (reference sequence). CDR3 DNA sequence: TGTGCCAGCAGTTCTACTAGCGGGAGATACACAGATACGCAGTATTTT. It yields the protein CASSSTSGRYTDTQYF.

The chain recombines TRBV4-2 with TRBJ2-5; the D is unclear. This CDR3 has 16 residues. V shed 3 bases and J shed 1 base, with 15 bases lying between them. Per germline, CDR1 LGHNA and CDR2 YNFKEQ. CDR3 coding DNA: TGTGCCAGCAGCCATCCCTCCCGCACTTTCCAAGAGACCCAGTACTTC. Its translation is CASSHPSRTFQETQYF.

The chain employs TRBV27 and TRBJ2-2; the match to TRBD1 covers 9 bases. Germline CDR1 reads MNHEY; CDR2 reads SMNVEV (reference sequence). The CDR3 length is 15 residues. With V trimmed by 5 bases and J by 6 bases, 7 bases remained unmatched. The CDR3 protein is CASSTTGGGPGELFF. In DNA, the CDR3 is TGTGCCAGCAGTACCACAGGGGGCGGTCCCGGGGAGCTGTTTTTT.

Of note for this clone: Within the sample, other DNA sequences also encode this same CDR3. This chain uses TRBV7-9 with TRBJ2-1; TRBD2 matches at 11 bases. The CDR3 spans 17 residues. The V gene end was trimmed by 0 bases and the J gene end by 2 bases; junction bases not matched to a gene: 3. Germline assignment: CDR1 SEHNR and CDR2 FQNEAQ (reference sequence). CDR3 sequence: CASSLALAGGPYNEQFF. The CDR3 bases are TGTGCCAGCAGCTTAGCCCTAGCGGGAGGACCCTACAATGAGCAGTTCTTC.

The chain employs TRBV15 and TRBJ1-5; D uncertain. The CDR3 has 17 amino acids. Trimming shortened V by 3 bases and J by 2 bases, and 17 bases separated the two germline ends. Per the germline V gene, CDR1 is LNHNV and CDR2 is YYDKDF (reference sequence). The DNA of the CDR3 is TGTGCCACCAGCAGTGGCGTGGGCAGTAGTGGCAATCAGCCCCAGCATTTT. This translates into CATSSGVGSSGNQPQHF.

This clone showed up just a few times. The chain employs TRBV18 and TRBJ1-2; no firm D call. CDR3 length equals 14 residues. With 4 bases removed from V and 2 bases from J, the gap between germline ends came to 11 bases. CDR1 is KGHSH and CDR2 is LQKENI in the germline V gene. The CDR3 nucleotides are TGTGCCAGCTCACAATCCGGGGAGAACTATGGCTACACCTTC. Its translation is CASSQSGENYGYTF.

The rearrangement uses TRBV6-5 and TRBJ1-2; D uncertain. Trimming cost V 4 bases and J 4 bases, with 7 bases left between them. Germline CDR1 MNHEY, CDR2 SVGAGI. The CDR3 spans 12 residues. DNA of the CDR3: TGTGCCAGCAGTTTGGCGGTCTATGGCTACACCTTC. Residues: CASSLAVYGYTF.

The chain recombines TRBV7-9 with TRBJ2-5, with 7 nucleotides matching TRBD1. The ends lost 5 bases at V and 6 bases at J; junction bases unmatched: 9. This CDR3 contains 14 residues. CDR1 is SEHNR, CDR2 FQNEAQ, per germline (reference sequence). CDR3 bases: TGTGCCAGCAGCCAAGACAGGGAGAGGAAGACCCAGTACTTC. Translation gives CASSQDRERKTQYF.

This chain joins TRBV4-3 and TRBJ2-1; 7 bases align to TRBD2. There are 16 residues in the CDR3. Germline V gene sequence: CDR1 LGHNA, CDR2 YSLEER. The V gene end was trimmed by 0 bases and the J gene end by 5 bases; junction bases not matched to a gene: 7. The CDR3 loop is CASSQEGAGADNEQFF. CDR3 in DNA: TGCGCCAGCAGCCAAGAAGGTGCGGGAGCGGACAATGAGCAGTTCTTC.

J is TRBJ2-7 and V is TRBV28; D unclear. The V gene lost 2 bases and the J gene lost 11 bases, with 19 bases spanning the gap. CDR1 is MDHEN, CDR2 SYDVKM, per germline. CDR3 size: 14 residues. This CDR3 is CASSLPPWASRKYF. The CDR3 DNA reads TGTGCCAGCAGTTTACCCCCTTGGGCCTCTCGTAAGTACTTC.

The rearrangement uses TRBV11-2 and TRBJ1-1; D is ambiguous. CDR1 is SGHAT and CDR2 is FQNNGV in the germline V gene. CDR3 size: 13 residues. V was trimmed by 5 bases and J by 5 bases, leaving 12 bases between them. Written as DNA, the CDR3 is TGTGCCAGCAGCCATGGAAGAAGTACTGAAGCTTTCTTT. Protein product: CASSHGRSTEAFF.

The chain employs TRBV28 and TRBJ1-2; a weak D match, TRBD1 (5 bases). Looked up from germline, CDR1 is MDHEN and CDR2 is SYDVKM. Trimming took 9 bases from V and 0 from J, leaving 20 bases between them. The CDR3 runs 16 residues. The CDR3: CARLKGPQVANYGYTF. CDR3 coding DNA: TGTGCCAGGCTTAAGGGACCCCAAGTAGCTAACTATGGCTACACCTTC.

Points on this clone: A junction boundary mismatches the germline segment, possibly from a read error. The chain joins TRBV9 to TRBJ2-3; TRBD1 or TRBD2 may be the D gene (5 bases each). Germline CDR1 is SGDLS and CDR2 is YYNGEE. The CDR3 has 15 amino acids. This CDR3 reads CSSSGRDRSYDTQYF. The DNA for the CDR3 is TGTTCCAGCAGCGGCCGGGACCGATCGTACGATACGCAGTATTTT.

The chain uses TRBV7-3 and TRBJ2-1; 9 bases agree with TRBD2. This CDR3 has 14 residues. V shed 1 base, J shed 9 bases, and the junction held 4 bases outside the gene matches. CDR1 SGHTA and CDR2 FQGTGA come from the germline V gene. This CDR3 reads CASSLRAGGGEQFF. CDR3 nucleotides: TGTGCCAGCAGCTTAAGGGCGGGAGGGGGTGAGCAGTTCTTC.

This chain links TRBV7-9 with TRBJ1-2; D gene uncertain. Trimming left V 3 bases short and J 4 bases short, with 6 bases between. This CDR3 comprises 12 residues. Germline V lookup: CDR1 SEHNR, CDR2 FQNEAQ (reference sequence). The CDR3 is CASSFGTYGYTF. DNA of the CDR3: TGTGCCAGCAGCTTCGGCACCTATGGCTACACCTTC.

V is TRBV7-9 and J is TRBJ2-1; unclear D gene. The CDR3 totals 13 residues. V was cut by 5 bases and J by 3 bases, with 8 bases left in between. Germline CDR1 is SEHNR and CDR2 is FQNEAQ (reference sequence). CDR3 sequence reads: CASSTQSYNEQFF. The CDR3 DNA reads TGTGCCAGCAGCACTCAAAGCTACAATGAGCAGTTCTTC.

As regards this clone: In the same sample, other DNA sequences code for this CDR3. The chain recombines TRBV28 with TRBJ1-3, with D perhaps TRBD1 (5 bases). This CDR3 has 14 residues. V lost 3 bases to trimming and J lost 1 base, with 7 bases between them. Germline CDR1 is MDHEN and CDR2 is SYDVKM. CDR3: CASSFGGSGNTIYF. The CDR3 DNA reads as TGTGCCAGCAGTTTTGGGGGATCTGGAAACACCATATATTTT.

This clone has a handful of counts. This chain joins TRBV7-9 and TRBJ1-1; D ambiguous. CDR1 SEHNR and CDR2 FQNEAQ come from the germline V gene (reference sequence). The CDR3 has 14 residues. V lost 3 bases, J lost 7 bases, and 15 bases lay in between. The CDR3: CASSFSPPELEAFF. Written as DNA, the CDR3 is TGTGCCAGCAGCTTTTCCCCTCCGGAACTTGAAGCTTTCTTT.

The chain is built from TRBV4-3 and TRBJ2-1; D gene ambiguous. The CDR3 totals 16 residues. CDR1 is LGHNA and CDR2 is YSLEER in the germline V gene. Trimming took 0 bases from V and 7 from J, leaving 16 bases between them. The CDR3 region is CASSQDPPSAKNEQFF. DNA for the CDR3: TGCGCCAGCAGCCAAGATCCCCCCAGCGCTAAGAATGAGCAGTTCTTC.

V gene TRBV27 combines with J gene TRBJ2-7; D may be TRBD1 (5 bases). The germline V gene has CDR1 MNHEY and CDR2 SMNVEV (reference sequence). Trimming cost V 7 bases and J 5 bases, with 21 bases left between them. This CDR3 is built from 15 residues. CDR3 sequence: CASTPLLGPPDEQYF. CDR3 bases: TGTGCCAGCACGCCGCTTTTGGGGCCGCCTGACGAGCAGTACTTC.

The chain has TRBV18 and TRBJ2-7, with 8 bases identical to TRBD1. Per the germline V gene, CDR1 is KGHSH and CDR2 is LQKENI. V gave up 3 bases and J gave up 4 bases; unmatched junction bases: 2. This CDR3 contains 13 residues. The CDR3 region is CASSPNRGYEQYF. The DNA of the CDR3 is TGTGCCAGCTCACCTAACAGGGGGTACGAGCAGTACTTC. The full variable domain, in which reference TRBV18 and TRBJ2-7 provide the parts outside the CDR3, is NAGVMQNPRHLVRRRGQEARLRCSPMKGHSHVYWYRQLPEEGLKFMVYLQKENIIDESGMPKERFSAEFPKEGPSILRIQQVVRGDSAAYFCASSPNRGYEQYFGPGTRLTVT.

This clone was observed once. This chain links TRBV7-9 with TRBJ2-1; 9 bases are a match to TRBD1. J was trimmed by 7 bases and V by 7 bases; bases with no gene match: 20. Germline CDR1 is SEHNR and CDR2 is FQNEAQ (reference sequence). The CDR3 is 18 amino acids. CDR3 amino acids: CASNRPGDTGGGGNEQFF. DNA of the CDR3: TGTGCCAGCAACCGGCCAGGGGACACAGGGGGCGGTGGAAATGAGCAGTTCTTC.

The genes are TRBV6-6 and TRBJ2-5, with D perhaps matching TRBD1 or TRBD2 (6 bases each). The CDR3 spans 15 residues. Deletions cut 2 bases from V and 7 bases from J, with 17 bases between. Germline values: CDR1 MNHNY, CDR2 SVGAGI (reference sequence). CDR3 nucleotide sequence: TGTGCCAGCAGTTACACAAAGGGGGGCTCCGGGACCCAGTACTTC. Its protein is CASSYTKGGSGTQYF.

J is TRBJ1-1 and V is TRBV7-6, with D possibly matching TRBD1 (5 bases). The V gene's germline CDR1 is SGHVS and CDR2 FNYEAQ. The CDR3 loop spans 16 amino acids. Trimming left V 0 bases short and J 0 bases short, with 11 bases between. The CDR3 region is CASSLAREGLNTEAFF. CDR3 sequence (DNA): TGTGCCAGCAGCTTAGCGCGTGAGGGGCTGAACACTGAAGCTTTCTTT.

This chain joins TRBV9 and TRBJ2-3, with 8 bases that match TRBD1. The germline V gene encodes CDR1 SGDLS and CDR2 YYNGEE. The CDR3 extends over 16 amino acids. The V segment lost 3 bases and the J segment 0 bases; nucleotides outside the gene matches: 6. DNA of the CDR3: TGTGCCAGCAGCGGGGGACAGGCAACTAGCACAGATACGCAGTATTTT. Translating gives CASSGGQATSTDTQYF.

J is TRBJ2-3 and V is TRBV4-3, with TRBD1 matching 7 bases. V was pared by 0 bases and J by 1 base, with 1 base of the junction left unmatched. Germline V gene sequence: CDR1 LGHNA, CDR2 YSLEER. The CDR3 consists of 15 residues. The CDR3 region has the DNA TGCGCCAGCAGCCAAGAGGACAGGCGCACAGATACGCAGTATTTT. It is translated as CASSQEDRRTDTQYF.

The CDR3 nucleotides read TGTGCCAGCAGCGTAGGTGGCGGGAGGGCCAAGGATACGCAGTATTTT. Translation: CASSVGGGRAKDTQYF. The chain recombines TRBV9 with TRBJ2-3; TRBD2 matches at 9 bases. The germline CDR1 and CDR2 sequences are SGDLS and YYNGEE. V trimming: 0 bases; J trimming: 6 bases; junction bases outside the gene matches: 8. This CDR3 comprises 16 residues.